This passage covers 16 T cell receptor beta chains from one sample sequenced in a study of blood T cell repertoires in COVID-19. Only in-frame clones appear in the TCRdb table, and some are missing; sequencing was by immunoSEQ multiplex PCR. The repertoire holds 120,000 or so clones, with approximately 80% as singletons. Sequences were obtained from peripheral blood. The receptor source for this set is a woman in her forties or fifties with acute or convalescent COVID-19.

The chain is built from TRBV19 and TRBJ2-7, with D perhaps TRBD2 (5 bases). The germline V gene encodes CDR1 LNHDA and CDR2 SQIVND (reference sequence). This CDR3 has 15 residues. V gave up 6 bases and J gave up 2 bases, with 17 bases separating them. The CDR3 nucleotides are TGTGCCAGTAGCCAAGGGAGCGGACCAACCTACGAGCAGTACTTC. Translated, it gives CASSQGSGPTYEQYF.

V gene TRBV28 combines with J gene TRBJ2-5; weak D call: TRBD2 (5 bases). The CDR3 has 15 residues. CDR1 and CDR2 (germline): MDHEN, SYDVKM. Trimming took off 8 bases at V and 1 base at J, with 17 bases between the two ends. The CDR3 sequence is CASSKAEERQETQYF. CDR3 DNA: TGTGCCAGCTCGAAGGCGGAGGAGCGCCAAGAGACCCAGTACTTC. Full variable domain (remainder filled in from reference TRBV28 and TRBJ2-5): DVKVTQSSRYLVKRTGEKVFLECVQDMDHENMFWYRQDPGLGLRLIYFSYDVKMKEKGDIPEGYSVSREKKERFSLILESASTNQTSMYLCASSKAEERQETQYFGPGTRLLVL.

This clone was observed a handful of times. The chain employs TRBV2 and TRBJ2-1; TRBD2 agrees at 10 bases. The CDR3 sequence is 15 residues long. The junction had 17 bases not matched to a gene; V was cut back by 8 bases and J by 13 bases. The V gene's germline CDR1 is SNHLY and CDR2 FYNNEI. The CDR3 DNA reads TGTGCCAGCGCCTACCAGGTACTAGCGGGAACCGACCAGTTCTTC. Amino acid sequence: CASAYQVLAGTDQFF.

The chain combines TRBV6-1 with TRBJ1-6, with TRBD1 identical over 8 bases. V shed 2 bases, J shed 7 bases, and the junction held 4 bases outside the gene matches. The CDR3 has 15 residues. Germline V gene sequence: CDR1 MNHNS, CDR2 SASEGT. The CDR3 reads CASSEQGAMNSPLHF. CDR3 sequence (DNA): TGTGCCAGCAGTGAACAGGGGGCAATGAATTCACCCCTCCACTTT.

The CDR3 DNA reads TGCAGCGTAGGACAGGGGGCGAGCGATAGCAATCAGCCCCAGCATTTT. Protein product: CSVGQGASDSNQPQHF. The rearrangement uses TRBV29-1 and TRBJ1-5; 11 positions agree with TRBD1. Looked up from germline, CDR1 is SQVTM and CDR2 is ANQGSEA. This CDR3 region has 16 residues. V trimming: 6 bases; J trimming: 0 bases; junction bases outside the gene matches: 7.

The rearrangement joins TRBV10-3 to TRBJ1-5; D remains ambiguous. Trimming pared 8 bases from V and 4 bases from J, leaving 12 bases between. This CDR3 spans 13 amino acids. Germline CDR1 and CDR2: ENHRY and SYGVKD. This CDR3 reads CAIGREENQPQHF. The CDR3 DNA is TGTGCCATCGGACGGGAGGAGAATCAGCCCCAGCATTTT.

The genes are TRBV27 and TRBJ2-1, with 12 bases that match TRBD2. From germline, CDR1 is MNHEY and CDR2 SMNVEV (reference sequence). This CDR3 spans 18 amino acids. J gave up 8 bases and V 1 base, and 12 bases lay outside the gene matches. CDR3 sequence (DNA): TGTGCCAGCAGTTTATTGACTAGCGGGAGCGGGCGGGGAGATGAGCAGTTCTTC. It specifies CASSLLTSGSGRGDEQFF.

This clone turned up a few times. The rearrangement joins TRBV3-1 (or the pseudogene TRBV3-2) to TRBJ1-1; no clear D. This CDR3 is 15 amino acids long. The germline V gene has CDR1 LGHDT and CDR2 YNNKEL (reference sequence). Trimming took 7 bases from V and 3 from J, leaving 18 bases between them. The DNA for the CDR3 is TGTGCCAGCAACTTTAGCCCGGGAGCGCACACTGAAGCTTTCTTT. Translation: CASNFSPGAHTEAFF.

J is TRBJ1-2 and V is TRBV7-2, with D perhaps matching TRBD1 (5 bases). Per germline, CDR1 SGHTA and CDR2 FQGNSA. The germline V and J ends were trimmed by 6 bases and 0 bases, with 11 bases remaining between them. The CDR3 covers 14 residues. The CDR3, as DNA: TGTGCCAGCAGTCCGGGGGGGGCTAACTATGGCTACACCTTC. It is translated as CASSPGGANYGYTF.

V and J are TRBV14 and TRBJ2-7; a weak D match, TRBD2 (5 bases). CDR1 and CDR2 from the germline V gene are SGHDN and FVKESK. There are 13 residues in the CDR3. The V and J ends lost 4 bases and 4 bases respectively, with 11 bases between them. The CDR3 is CASSLGLAYEQYF. CDR3 nucleotides: TGTGCCAGCAGCCTCGGACTCGCTTACGAGCAGTACTTC. Variable domain in full (rest from reference TRBV14 and TRBJ2-7): EAGVTQFPSHSVIEKGQTVTLRCDPISGHDNLYWYRRVMGKEIKFLLHFVKESKQDESGMPNNRFLAERTGGTYSTLKVQPAELEDSGVYFCASSLGLAYEQYFGPGTRLTVT.

This clone occurred a few times. The chain has TRBV3-1 (or the pseudogene TRBV3-2) and TRBJ2-1; 8 bases match TRBD2. J lost 4 bases, V lost 5 bases, and 4 bases had no gene match. The CDR3 covers 14 residues. The germline gives CDR1 LGHDT, CDR2 YNNKEL (reference sequence). The CDR3 here is CASSDGGAYNEQFF. The CDR3, as DNA: TGTGCCAGCAGCGACGGGGGGGCATACAATGAGCAGTTCTTC.

This chain links TRBV28 with TRBJ1-3; D remains unclear. The CDR3 is 14 residues long. Per the germline V gene, CDR1 is MDHEN and CDR2 is SYDVKM. The V end was cut by 5 bases, the J end by 0 bases, with 8 bases between. The CDR3 here is CASSPQTSGNTIYF. CDR3 nucleotide sequence: TGTGCCAGCAGTCCACAGACCTCTGGAAACACCATATATTTT.

J is TRBJ1-2 and V is TRBV9, with D uncertain. From germline, CDR1 is SGDLS and CDR2 YYNGEE. The CDR3 extends over 15 amino acids. The V end was cut by 3 bases, the J end by 7 bases, with 19 bases between. The CDR3 sequence is CASSGLREGLGGYTF. DNA for the CDR3: TGTGCCAGCAGCGGGCTTCGGGAGGGTTTGGGTGGCTACACCTTC.

The chain is built from TRBV28 and TRBJ2-1, with 9 bases matching TRBD2. CDR1 MDHEN and CDR2 SYDVKM come from the germline V gene. The CDR3 extends over 15 amino acids. V shed 2 bases, J shed 7 bases, and the junction held 6 bases outside the gene matches. CDR3 in DNA: TGTGCCAGCAGTTTACAAGCGGGAGGTTGGAATGAGCAGTTCTTC. Residues: CASSLQAGGWNEQFF.

The chain combines TRBV15 with TRBJ2-3; D not resolved. Trimming removed 2 bases from V and 2 bases from J, with 11 bases in between. CDR3 size: 15 residues. CDR1 LNHNV and CDR2 YYDKDF come from the germline V gene (reference sequence). CDR3 amino acids: CATSRSTASTDTQYF. The CDR3 nucleotides are TGTGCCACCAGCAGAAGCACAGCCTCCACAGATACGCAGTATTTT.

This rearrangement joins TRBV7-9 to TRBJ2-7; 9 nucleotides align to TRBD2. Germline-derived CDR1 and CDR2 are SEHNR and FQNEAQ (reference sequence). J gave up 2 bases and V 2 bases, and 4 bases lay outside the gene matches. The CDR3 extends over 15 amino acids. Here the CDR3 reads CASSLSSGGPYEQYF. The CDR3 DNA reads as TGTGCCAGCAGCTTAAGTAGCGGGGGCCCCTACGAGCAGTACTTC.